This T cell receptor beta chain was recorded in a study of shared clonotypes between healthy human individuals (dated by TCRdb to about 2020). Regarding the research as a whole: A couple of women and a few men aged 18 to 49 years were included in the cohort. For each donor, CD4 naive and CD4 memory were each given three plates, CD8 naive was given two plates, and CD8 memory was given one plate. To estimate repertoire size and how much clonotypes are shared between individuals, the study performed deep sequencing of blood TCR repertoires from 4 to 6 healthy adults. To increase sequencing depth and limit assay-specific biases, different laboratories used diverse techniques to prepare libraries and sequence TCR repertoires. Leukapheresis yielded between about 0.94 and 9 billion PBMCs per donor.

The CDR3 sequence holds 15 residues, the cysteine and phenylalanine included. CDR3 DNA only is kept here, 45 bases in frame from base 1. The V end gives up 2 bases and the J end 6 bases, leaving 8 bases in the junction not matched to a gene. Looking up the germline V gene yields CDR1 KGHSH and CDR2 LQKENI. For the CD8 naive samples, CD45RO-negative cells were positively selected for CCR7, yielding a CD45RA+CCR7+ population from which TemRA cells were excluded. The donors were healthy, HIV-negative adults with no recently reported acute infections or vaccinations. Every donor was a Caucasian adult living in Nashville, Tennessee, USA. Blood was collected by leukapheresis, and PBMCs were isolated by Ficoll-Histopaque density gradient centrifugation and then cryopreserved in liquid nitrogen vapor phase. Analytical flow cytometry was used to check the purity and quantity of every magnetically sorted T cell population. From each sorted fraction, genomic DNA was isolated and quantified by UV absorbance on a Nanodrop 2000c.

Using the deep immunoSEQ assay, multiplex PCR amplified TCR CDR3 regions from genomic DNA. For each cell subset, the extracted genomic DNA was distributed evenly across all wells of several immunoSEQ 96-well plates, and each plate served as one replicate. For sorted subsets, around 200 ng genomic DNA, equal to tens of thousands of T cell genomes, was loaded into each replicate PCR. The purified libraries were quantified using a Qubit 3.0 fluorometer, sized with a Bioanalyzer 2100, and then quantified again using the KAPA Library Quantification kit. Each immunoSEQ 96-well plate was sequenced on its own single-read 150-cycle Illumina NextSeq 550 flow cell. Per the original workflow: Because the immunoSEQ output included only junctional sequences and no quality scores, the filtering could not be the same as the filtering used for full-length reads. To assign V/J genes and CDR3, sequences were annotated using PyIR, a Python wrapper for IgBLAST v1.9, with IMGT germline references. Reads were filtered out if the reads had weak V/J assignments (E-value above 1e-6), no CDR3, stop codons, out-of-frame junctions, or ambiguous translated residues. V3J clonotypes were defined as sequences sharing the same inferred V gene, J gene, and CDR3 amino acid sequence. Percentage overlap between repertoires was computed as shared unique clonotypes divided by the size of the smaller repertoire. Repertoire richness was assessed with RTK rarefaction, the Chao1 estimator, and Recon v2.1 estimates of unobserved clonotypes. OLGA was used to compute generation probabilities for all TCRbeta clonotypes that the gDNA method yielded from four donors. TCRdb stores this immuneACCESS table with in-frame sequences only. Part of the clones is absent; in the studies checked, under half of the shortfall reflects unresolved V genes, and no reason is known for the rest. The V and J calls and clone size were taken over from that table, and D and trimming were inferred from the DNA. The sample table shows about 800,000 clones, and about 96% are seen once. The top ten hold less than 0.25% of the sample.

This clone was counted a single time. It lacks a known antigen. No much larger clone is present one base from it, and per-base qualities are unavailable. On the study overall, not on this receptor specifically: Larger estimated clonotype richness was generally found for naive subsets than for memory subsets. Pairwise subsampling indicated that sequencing depth was expected to affect the degree of clonotype sharing among donors. Higher generation probabilities were observed for clonotypes shared by all four sorted-subset donors than for non-shared clonotypes. When a few donors were compared, the shared fraction of clonotypes was around 5% for naive CD4, more than 3% for naive CD8, 2% to 2.5% for memory CD4, and 0.4% for memory CD8. Only blood was sampled, and tissue TCR repertoires likely differ from those in blood. Incomplete sequencing was indicated by rarefaction of sorted-subset datasets, despite the large sequencing depth. The small number of donors limited the genetic and exposure-history diversity represented.

Input material: naive CD8+ T cells sorted from blood. The cell subset or site label here, explained by the study, means: CD45RA+CCR7+. The chain is made from TRBV18 and TRBJ2-3; TRBD2 aligns with 7 central bases. The sequence derives from a young man in good health. The sequenced DNA: TGTGCCAGCTCACCAAAAGCGGGATCAATTGATACGCAGTATTTT. Its coded protein is CASSPKAGSIDTQYF. Supplemented by the reference TRBV18 and TRBJ2-3 proteins around the CDR3, the complete variable domain is NAGVMQNPRHLVRRRGQEARLRCSPMKGHSHVYWYRQLPEEGLKFMVYLQKENIIDESGMPKERFSAEFPKEGPSILRIQQVVRGDSAAYFCASSPKAGSIDTQYFGPGTRLTVL.